The source of this TCR beta chain is a study of early stage breast cancer tumors. Profiled with immunoSEQ multiplex PCR; TCRdb holds only in-frame clones, not every one. The sample shows fewer than 75,000 clones, over 60% of them seen only once. CDR3 size: 13 residues. Per the germline V gene, CDR1 is SGHRS and CDR2 is YFSETQ. Trimming took 5 bases from V and 5 from J, leaving 10 bases between them. The clonotype comes from a person in their twenties or thirties with breast cancer. The genes are TRBV5-1 and TRBJ1-4, with D maybe TRBD1 (5 bases). Sequencing used blood. The chain's CDR3 is CASRGTGNEKLFF. CDR3 nucleotide sequence: TGCGCCAGCAGGGGGACTGGAAATGAAAAACTGTTTTTT. The full variable domain, with the rest looked up from reference TRBV5-1 and TRBJ1-4, is KAGVTQTPRYLIKTRGQQVTLSCSPISGHRSVSWYQQTPGQGLQFLFEYFSETQRNKGNFPGRFSGRQFSNSRSEMNVSTLELGDSALYLCASRGTGNEKLFFGSGTQLSVL.